Sequencing of this TCR beta chain was carried out in a study of T cells in Graves' hyperthyroidism and ophthalmopathy. The CDR3 runs 18 residues. The J segment lost 0 bases and the V segment lost 4 bases, leaving 6 bases of the junction unmatched. Per the germline V gene, CDR1 is SEHNR and CDR2 is FQNEAQ (reference sequence). It was RNA transcripts that yielded the amplified TCR beta CDR3 regions. When the TCR CDR3 underwent first-round RT-PCR, the HTBI primer set was used. TCRdb independently ran MiXCR on the multiplex PCR reads; one entry per CDR3 protein. This table holds 500,000 to 650,000 distinct CDR3 sequences, roughly 15% found once.

The sequencing input was blood. The rearrangement joins TRBV7-9 to TRBJ2-2, with TRBD2 matching over 12 bases. The clonotype originates from a woman aged 45 to 65 with Graves' ophthalmopathy. CDR3 sequence: CASSSASGRAPNTGELFF. The CDR3 bases are TGTGCCAGCAGCTCTGCTAGCGGGAGGGCCCCGAACACCGGGGAGCTGTTTTTT.